These 32 T cell receptor beta chains came from one sample sequenced in a study of CD4 and CD8 cells across lung adenocarcinoma regions. Each CDR3 protein is one row after TCRdb ran MiXCR on the PCR reads. The sample consists of roughly 16,000 distinct CDR3 sequences, just under 55% of them appearing once. The sample consisted of CD8+ T cells from the center of a lung tumor. The source is a female donor with lung adenocarcinoma. The CD4 and CD8 labels of this study may be unreliable.

The rearrangement joins TRBV6-5 to TRBJ2-4; no definite D call. With 2 bases removed from V and 1 base from J, the gap between germline ends came to 15 bases. Germline CDR1 is MNHEY and CDR2 is SVGAGI. The CDR3 consists of 17 residues. In nucleotides, the CDR3 is TGTGCCAGCAGTTACGGGCAGCGAACAGCGGCCAAAAACATTCAGTACTTC. Amino acid sequence: CASSYGQRTAAKNIQYF.

This clonotype rates as medium-sized. The chain is built from TRBV27 and TRBJ2-3; 9 bases are a match to TRBD2. The V gene end was trimmed by 2 bases and the J gene end by 2 bases; junction bases not matched to a gene: 2. This CDR3 contains 15 residues. Germline V lookup: CDR1 MNHEY, CDR2 SMNVEV (reference sequence). The CDR3 here is CASSLVAGVTDTQYF. CDR3 DNA: TGTGCCAGCAGTTTAGTAGCGGGGGTCACAGATACGCAGTATTTT.

CDR3 sequence (DNA): TGTGCCAGCAGTTTACCCCCGACAGGGGGGTCCTACAATGAGCAGTTCTTC. Its translation: CASSLPPTGGSYNEQFF. V and J are TRBV27 and TRBJ2-1; 9 bases align to TRBD1. Germline V CDR1 and CDR2: MNHEY, SMNVEV (reference sequence). Losses at the gene ends were 2 bases for V and 1 base for J; bases not matched to a gene: 6. CDR3 length: 17 residues.

This clonotype was detected many times. The CDR3: CASSASGQGTYEQYF. The CDR3 coding sequence is TGTGCCAGCAGCGCATCGGGACAGGGCACCTACGAGCAGTACTTC. The chain employs TRBV11-2 and TRBJ2-7; 9 bases agree with TRBD1. The CDR3 consists of 15 residues. The germline V gene has CDR1 SGHAT and CDR2 FQNNGV. The V segment lost 5 bases and the J segment 2 bases; nucleotides outside the gene matches: 7.

This clonotype was seen a few times. V is TRBV7-9 and J is TRBJ2-3; D may be TRBD1 (5 bases). Trimming took off 4 bases at V and 2 bases at J, with 28 bases between the two ends. Germline CDR1 and CDR2: SEHNR and FQNEAQ (reference sequence). This CDR3 contains 20 residues. The CDR3 DNA follows: TGTGCCAGCAGCTCGGACATCTCTTCAAGCCTTGGAACCTTCACAGATACGCAGTATTTT. Amino acids: CASSSDISSSLGTFTDTQYF. The whole variable domain, filled in from reference TRBV7-9 and TRBJ2-3, reads DTGVSQNPRHKITKRGQNVTFRCDPISEHNRLYWYRQTLGQGPEFLTYFQNEAQLEKSRLLSDRFSAERPKGSFSTLEIQRTEQGDSAMYLCASSSDISSSLGTFTDTQYFGPGTRLTVL.

About this clonotype itself: One junction end does not reproduce the germline sequence, and a read error may be involved. This chain connects TRBV4-1 to TRBJ1-2; D ambiguous. CDR3 size: 15 residues. In germline, CDR1 is MGHRA, CDR2 YSYEKL. The DNA for the CDR3 is TGCGCCAGCAGCCAACCTAATAGGGCTAACTCTGGCTATTCCTTT. Amino acids: CASSQPNRANSGYSF.

This clonotype has just a few counts. J is TRBJ2-3 and V is TRBV6-5, with a weak D call TRBD2 (6 bases). In germline, CDR1 is MNHEY, CDR2 SVGAGI. With 3 bases removed from V and 0 bases from J, the gap between germline ends came to 16 bases. The CDR3 totals 17 residues. The CDR3 bases are TGTGCCAGCAGTTATCGAGACGGGGGACCTAGCACAGATACGCAGTATTTT. It translates to CASSYRDGGPSTDTQYF.

The J gene is TRBJ2-3, the V gene TRBV6-5; D gene uncertain. Per the germline V gene, CDR1 is MNHEY and CDR2 is SVGAGI. CDR3 length: 15 amino acids. V lost 4 bases and J 2 bases, leaving 13 bases between the germline ends. The CDR3 spells CASSLRNRATDTQYF. The CDR3 nucleotides read TGTGCCAGCAGTTTAAGGAACAGAGCCACAGATACGCAGTATTTT.

The J gene is TRBJ2-1, the V gene TRBV6-5; 10 nucleotides line up with TRBD2. The J call is in doubt because the DNA end fits TRBJ2-7 better. The CDR3 runs to 14 residues. Per the germline V gene, CDR1 is MNHEY and CDR2 is SVGAGI. The CDR3 DNA follows: TGTGCCAGCAGTTTTGGGACTAGCGCCTACGAGCAGTACTTC. Its protein is CASSFGTSAYEQYF.

The chain employs TRBV12-3 or TRBV12-4 and TRBJ2-3; D is unclear. The CDR3 covers 14 residues. V was trimmed by 7 bases and J by 4 bases, leaving 15 bases between them. The CDR3: CASTAPLSADTQYF. CDR3 DNA: TGTGCCAGCACGGCGCCCTTAAGCGCAGATACGCAGTATTTT.

This clonotype was observed many times. The V gene is TRBV4-2, the J gene TRBJ2-3; no clear D gene. This CDR3 spans 10 amino acids. CDR1 and CDR2 from the germline V gene are LGHNA and YNFKEQ. Trimming cost V 9 bases and J 8 bases, with 9 bases left between them. The CDR3 protein is CASFGGTQYF. In DNA form, the CDR3 reads TGTGCCAGTTTTGGTGGTACGCAGTATTTT.

With respect to this clonotype: Germline is not matched at one junction end, which may reflect a read error. This rearrangement joins TRBV10-1 to TRBJ2-4; tentative D call: TRBD1 (6 bases). TRBJ2-3 explains the end of the DNA better; the J call may be wrong. The CDR3 consists of 14 residues. Germline V gene sequence: CDR1 WNHNN, CDR2 SYGVQD (reference sequence). The CDR3 DNA follows: TGCGGCAGCAGGGGCCAGCGAGGCAAAAACACGCAGTATTTT. Translation gives CGSRGQRGKNTQYF.

This sequence joins TRBV6-1 and TRBJ2-4; 8 bases are shared with TRBD2. Germline values: CDR1 MNHNS, CDR2 SASEGT. This CDR3 region has 17 residues. J was trimmed by 10 bases and V by 4 bases; bases with no gene match: 18. The chain's CDR3 is CASSAGGGGGDKEIQYF. The CDR3 nucleotides read TGTGCCAGCAGTGCGGGGGGGGGGGGCGGAGACAAAGAGATTCAGTACTTC.

This clonotype is termed medium-sized. The chain combines TRBV6-1 with TRBJ1-1, with TRBD1 as a possible D gene (6 bases). Germline assignment: CDR1 MNHNS and CDR2 SASEGT. The CDR3 extends over 13 amino acids. Trimming cost V 6 bases and J 3 bases, with 11 bases left between them. CDR3 sequence: CASRRGRDTEAFF. As DNA, the CDR3 is TGTGCCAGCAGAAGGGGGAGGGACACTGAAGCTTTCTTT.

The gene calls are TRBV7-2 and TRBJ1-2; TRBD1 is a possible D gene (6 bases). Germline CDR1 is SGHTA and CDR2 is FQGNSA. Trimming shortened V by 5 bases and J by 4 bases, and 11 bases separated the two germline ends. The CDR3 loop spans 13 amino acids. The CDR3: CASSPGVSYGYTF. DNA for the CDR3: TGTGCCAGCAGCCCAGGGGTTTCCTATGGCTACACCTTC.

The V call is TRBV30, the J call TRBJ1-1, with TRBD1 as a possible D gene (6 bases). This CDR3 is built from 13 residues. The germline gives CDR1 GTSNPN, CDR2 SVGIG (reference sequence). V lost 5 bases and J lost 0, with 10 bases in between. The CDR3 DNA reads TGTGCCTGGGCCCCAGGGGTGAACACTGAAGCTTTCTTT. Its translation is CAWAPGVNTEAFF.

This clonotype was detected ten times or more. The chain's CDR3 is CAVTTSIGTGLMFGTEAFF. CDR3 nucleotides: TGCGCCGTAACGACTAGTATTGGGACAGGGTTGATGTTTGGCACTGAAGCTTTCTTT. This chain uses TRBV10-1 with TRBJ1-1; 9 bases align to TRBD1. The CDR3 consists of 19 residues. Germline CDR1 WNHNN, CDR2 SYGVQD (reference sequence). Unmatched junction bases numbered 26, after V lost 11 bases and J lost 4 bases.

To note about this clonotype: A read error may account for a junction end that differs from germline. This chain links TRBV6-1 with TRBJ2-2, with D possibly TRBD2 on 5 matching bases. Germline CDR1 MNHNS, CDR2 SASEGT. The CDR3 contains 13 residues. CDR3 sequence reads: CASRGVTTGEQFF. In nucleotides, the CDR3 is TGTGCCAGCAGAGGCGTGACTACCGGGGAGCAGTTTTTT.

This clonotype has more than one count but fewer than ten. The chain joins TRBV6-1 to TRBJ2-1; a possible D gene is TRBD2 (6 bases). The last part of the DNA fits TRBJ2-7 better; the J call may be wrong. This CDR3 contains 14 residues. The germline V gene encodes CDR1 MNHNS and CDR2 SASEGT. This CDR3 is CASRRDESSYEQYF. The CDR3 DNA follows: TGTGCCAGCAGGCGGGATGAGAGCTCCTACGAGCAGTACTTC.

This clonotype was seen many times. V usage is TRBV6-5 and J usage is TRBJ1-1, with D perhaps TRBD1 (5 bases). Trimming removed 4 bases from V and 7 bases from J, with 19 bases in between. CDR1 is MNHEY, CDR2 SVGAGI, per germline. The CDR3 is made up of 15 amino acids. The CDR3 protein is CASSSHSMAGGEAFF. The CDR3 bases are TGTGCCAGCAGTTCCCATTCGATGGCTGGGGGTGAAGCTTTCTTT.

The rearrangement links TRBV27 to TRBJ2-3; D could derive from TRBD1 or TRBD2 (5 bases each). The J call is doubtful: the DNA matches TRBJ2-7 better. CDR3 length: 15 amino acids. In germline, CDR1 is MNHEY, CDR2 SMNVEV (reference sequence). The CDR3 DNA follows: TGTGCCAGCAGTTCGGGGCGGGTAGCCAAAGACACGCAGTACTTC. Protein product: CASSSGRVAKDTQYF.

This clonotype showed up many times. The chain uses TRBV9 and TRBJ2-3, with TRBD1 identical over 10 bases. The CDR3 has 16 amino acids. V lost 4 bases, J lost 2 bases, and 7 bases stayed unmatched. Looked up from germline, CDR1 is SGDLS and CDR2 is YYNGEE. CDR3 amino acids: CASSPRQGALTDTQYF. The CDR3 DNA reads as TGTGCCAGCAGCCCGCGACAGGGGGCTCTCACAGATACGCAGTATTTT.

The chain carries TRBV6-5 and TRBJ2-5, with 10 bases aligning to TRBD2. Germline V gene lookup returns CDR1 MNHEY and CDR2 SVGAGI. V trimming: 2 bases; J trimming: 1 base; junction bases outside the gene matches: 1. The CDR3 covers 15 residues. The CDR3 protein is CASSYRTSGQETQYF. CDR3 nucleotide sequence: TGTGCCAGCAGTTACAGGACTAGCGGCCAAGAGACCCAGTACTTC.

CDR3: CATGSTAKNTQYF. Here the CDR3 DNA reads TGTGCCACGGGGTCTACCGCCAAAAACACGCAGTACTTC. V and J are TRBV6-1 and TRBJ2-4; D perhaps matches TRBD2 (5 bases). Germline lookup yields CDR1 MNHNS and CDR2 SASEGT. Trimming took off 10 bases at V and 13 bases at J, with 23 bases between the two ends. The CDR3 is 13 residues long.

Details on this clonotype: A junction end diverges from the germline sequence, so it may reflect a read error. The chain links TRBV10-1 to TRBJ2-4, with 8 bases that match TRBD1. Germline V lookup: CDR1 WNHNN, CDR2 SYGVQD (reference sequence). This CDR3 region has 14 residues. The CDR3 sequence is CAGRGLTAKDTQYF. In nucleotides, the CDR3 is TGCGCCGGCAGGGGGCTGACTGCCAAAGATACTCAGTATTTC.

Judged by abundance, this clonotype is medium-sized (0.01 to 0.1%). The V call is TRBV10-3, the J call TRBJ2-5; TRBD1 matches 8 bases. The J call may be incorrect, as the DNA end agrees better with TRBJ2-7. Germline CDR1 reads ENHRY; CDR2 reads SYGVKD. This CDR3 spans 13 amino acids. In DNA form, the CDR3 reads TGTGCCATCCTGGACAGGGAATCTTACGAGCAGTACTTC. This encodes CAILDRESYEQYF.

This chain joins TRBV30 and TRBJ1-3; D may be TRBD1 (5 bases). The CDR3 loop spans 15 amino acids. The germline CDR1 and CDR2 sequences are GTSNPN and SVGIG (reference sequence). V was cut by 2 bases and J by 0 bases, with 11 bases left in between. The CDR3 coding sequence is TGTGCCTGGAGTCCCGGGACGGCCTCTGGAAACACCATATATTTT. This codes for CAWSPGTASGNTIYF.

The chain employs TRBV27 and TRBJ2-1, with TRBD1 matching over 7 bases. V lost 7 bases, J lost 7 bases, and 13 bases stayed unmatched. The CDR3 extends over 15 amino acids. Germline CDR1 and CDR2: MNHEY and SMNVEV (reference sequence). The CDR3 sequence: CASTTYRDSRNEQFF. The CDR3 DNA follows: TGTGCCAGCACCACATACCGGGACAGTCGTAATGAGCAGTTCTTC.

In its sample, this clonotype was seen many times. The genes are TRBV4-1 and TRBJ1-5; tentative D call: TRBD1 (5 bases). The germline V gene has CDR1 MGHRA and CDR2 YSYEKL. The CDR3 is 14 residues long. The V end lost 1 base, the J end lost 6 bases, and 10 bases lay between the germline ends. The CDR3 sequence: CASSQVTGSQPQHF. The CDR3 DNA follows: TGCGCCAGCAGCCAAGTCACAGGTAGTCAGCCCCAGCATTTT.

Of note for this clonotype: A junction end diverges from the germline sequence, so it may reflect a read error. The gene calls are TRBV6-1 and TRBJ2-3; tentatively, D is TRBD1 or TRBD2 (5 bases each). The germline V gene encodes CDR1 MNHNS and CDR2 SASEGT. The CDR3 runs to 16 residues. The CDR3 sequence: CPSRPTGLSATDTQYF. CDR3 DNA sequence: TGTCCGAGCCGTCCTACGGGGCTGTCAGCCACAGACACTCAGTATTTC.

With respect to this clonotype: A junction boundary mismatches the germline segment, possibly from a read error. The chain joins TRBV6-1 to TRBJ2-3; tentatively, D is TRBD2 (6 bases). Germline V gene data show CDR1 as MNHNS and CDR2 as SASEGT. The CDR3 spans 17 residues. The CDR3: CASSERAGGSSPDTQYF. The CDR3 DNA reads as TGTGCCAGCAGTGAGAGGGCCGGGGGTAGCTCGCCAGATACGCAGTACTTT.

V is TRBV6-4 and J is TRBJ1-6; TRBD1 is a possible D gene (5 bases). The CDR3 spans 16 residues. The germline CDR1 and CDR2 sequences are MRHNA and SNTAGT. The ends were cut back, 8 bases at V and 1 base at J, with 15 bases in the middle. The CDR3 region is CASFIPGLSYNSPLHF. Written as DNA, the CDR3 is TGTGCCAGCTTTATCCCGGGACTTTCCTATAATTCACCCCTCCACTTT.